Below are 2 T cell receptor beta chains sequenced from a single sample in a study of vaccination effects on CD4 cells after COVID-19 (dated by TCRdb to between 2022 and 2023). Libraries were prepared through the immunoSEQ multiplex PCR assay. In TCRdb, the immuneACCESS table is reduced to in-frame sequences with V and J assigned. These tables do not hold every clone; where another copy was compared, an unresolved V gene accounts for under half, and the others remain unexplained. Counted in this sample were tens of thousands of clones; 76% of them appeared once. About 3% of the sample belongs to the ten largest clones. The ViraFEST assay stimulated PBMC with viral peptide pools and then used TCR sequencing to identify antigen-specific CD4+ T cell clonotypes by expansion. After approximately eleven days of culture, CD4+ T cells were isolated with the EasySep CD4+ T cell isolation kit. The absence of prior SARS-CoV-2 infection in healthy vaccine recipients was confirmed by negative nucleocapsid antibodies before and after vaccination.

These receptors lack a known antigen. This specimen consisted of CD4+ T cells from PBMCs cultured with HCoV-NL63 spike peptides, obtained before COVID-19 vaccination. Taken with the paper, the label for cell subset or site translates to: HCoV-NL63 spike overlapping peptide pool stimulation. Receptors originate from a human donor who received a COVID-19 vaccine.

This clone has a single count. This rearrangement joins TRBV4-1 to TRBJ2-3; 7 positions agree with TRBD1. Per the germline V gene, CDR1 is MGHRA and CDR2 is YSYEKL. V dropped 0 bases and J dropped 8; count of bases not matched to a gene: 8. The CDR3 totals 15 residues. In DNA, the CDR3 is TGCGCCAGCAGCCAAGACGGACAGGTCTCGGGTACGCAGTATTTT. Protein product: CASSQDGQVSGTQYF.

The J gene is TRBJ2-2, the V gene TRBV7-3; D ambiguous. Germline V gene lookup returns CDR1 SGHTA and CDR2 FQGTGA. The CDR3 is made up of 14 amino acids. V was trimmed by 3 bases and J by 3 bases, leaving 8 bases between them. The CDR3 DNA follows: TGTGCCAGCAGCTTCTCCGCAGACACCGGGGAGCTGTTTTTT. Protein product: CASSFSADTGELFF.